The source of this TCR beta chain is a study of T cell repertoires in cytomegalovirus infection. This clonotype came up many times. As yet, its antigen is unknown. Study-wide points: Ex vivo, HLA-C-restricted CMV-specific TCR beta clonotypes prevailed over the rest of the response. Identification of carriers of CMV plus the relevant HLA was performed using cumulative public TCR beta family frequency.

TCRdb redid the calling of the reads with MiXCR, one entry per CDR3 protein. The sample yields over 250,000 distinct CDR3 sequences, roughly 21% seen once. The germline V and J ends were trimmed by 6 bases and 4 bases, with 12 bases remaining between them. This CDR3 is 13 amino acids long. The chain joins TRBV12-3 or TRBV12-4 to TRBJ1-1, with D possibly matching TRBD1 (5 bases). The receptor was derived from a human donor in good health (CMV status not recorded). Some clones in this sample may be carry-over from other donors' samples. The sequencing used cultured PBMCs, collected from culture after CMV antigen stimulation. The CDR3 nucleotides read TGTGCCAGCAGGAGGGGTGAAGGCACTGAAGCTTTCTTT. This translates into CASRRGEGTEAFF.